Sequencing of this T cell receptor (beta chain) was carried out in a study of shared clonotypes between healthy human individuals. Broader study findings: A small donor pool kept down the genetic and exposure-history diversity that was represented.

Remarks on this clone: Its target is unknown.

Germline V CDR1 and CDR2: SGHTA, FQGNSA. The CDR3 spans 13 residues. V dropped 3 bases and J dropped 9; count of bases not matched to a gene: 4. This table comes from immunoSEQ multiplex PCR, and its TCRdb copy is limited to in-frame clones, with some not included. Of millions of clones in the sample, approximately 94% were seen once. This sequence originates from a man aged 18 to 35 in good health. Sequenced material: naive CD4+ T cells sorted from blood. The subset: CD45RA+ positively selected. V gene TRBV7-2 combines with J gene TRBJ1-2; TRBD1 agrees at 10 bases. The CDR3 DNA follows: TGTGCCAGCAGCTTCGGGACAGGGGAAAGCTACACCTTC. It is translated as CASSFGTGESYTF.